This T cell receptor beta chain came from a study of blood T cell repertoires in COVID-19. Background on the study: PBMCs, B-cell-depleted T cells, or T cells provided the cDNA or gDNA that made up the material.

About this clone itself: Other DNA variants within this sample encode the same CDR3.

In the original workflow: It was from reference gene primer amplification that nucleated cell counts were estimated. The data were produced by immunoSEQ multiplex PCR, yet TCRdb's version contains in-frame clones alone and is incomplete. The V and J calls and the clone size are those of that table, but D and trimming were determined from the DNA. This sample carries roughly 250,000 clones, 90% to 95% of them seen once, and the ten largest clones take approximately 1.9%. From germline, CDR1 is LNHDA and CDR2 SQIVND (reference sequence). The CDR3 has 14 amino acids. Trimming removed 3 bases from V and 3 bases from J, with 8 bases in between. Cohorts were assigned according to the clinical history that participants reported.

The source of this sequence is a woman under 30 who had recovered from COVID-19. The J gene is TRBJ2-2, the V gene TRBV19; D is ambiguous. What was sequenced was PBMCs or T cells enriched from blood (not recorded which). CDR3: CASSISGYTGELFF. The CDR3 coding sequence is TGTGCCAGTAGTATTTCTGGCTACACCGGGGAGCTGTTTTTT.